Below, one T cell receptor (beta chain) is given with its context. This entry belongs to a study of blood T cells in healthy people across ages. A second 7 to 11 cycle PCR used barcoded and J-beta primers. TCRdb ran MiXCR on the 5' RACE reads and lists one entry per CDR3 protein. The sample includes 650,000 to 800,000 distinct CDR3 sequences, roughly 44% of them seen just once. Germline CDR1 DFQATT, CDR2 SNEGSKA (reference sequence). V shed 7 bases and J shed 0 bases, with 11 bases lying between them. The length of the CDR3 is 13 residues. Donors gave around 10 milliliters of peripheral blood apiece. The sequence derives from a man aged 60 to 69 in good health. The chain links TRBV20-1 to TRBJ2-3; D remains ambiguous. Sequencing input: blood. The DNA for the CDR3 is TGCAGTGGGAGAGGAGACAGCACAGATACGCAGTATTTT. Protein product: CSGRGDSTDTQYF.